This entry lists 3 T cell receptor beta chains sequenced from one sample in a study of blood T cell repertoires in COVID-19. Libraries were prepared by immunoSEQ multiplex PCR; TCRdb keeps only in-frame clonotypes and omits some of them. The sample carries approximately 270,000 clones, around 93% recorded once. The sequencing input was PBMCs or T cells enriched from blood (not recorded which). These receptors were taken from a man aged 35 to 55 who had been exposed to COVID-19.

The gene calls are TRBV3-1 (or the pseudogene TRBV3-2) and TRBJ2-6, with 7 positions matching TRBD1. The CDR3 is 19 amino acids. V was pared by 4 bases and J by 2 bases, with 14 bases of the junction left unmatched. Looked up from germline, CDR1 is LGHDT and CDR2 is YNNKEL (reference sequence). CDR3 amino acids: CASSRHRGFSAAGANVLTF. For the CDR3, the DNA is TGTGCCAGCAGCCGCCACAGGGGATTTAGCGCTGCTGGGGCCAACGTCCTGACTTTC.

This rearrangement joins TRBV19 to TRBJ2-1, with 7 nucleotides matching TRBD1. The junction had 6 bases not matched to a gene; V was cut back by 3 bases and J by 7 bases. Per germline, CDR1 LNHDA and CDR2 SQIVND (reference sequence). This CDR3 is 14 amino acids long. The DNA for the CDR3 is TGTGCCAGTAGTATGGCAGGGGGTGTGAATGAGCAGTTCTTC. This sequence encodes CASSMAGGVNEQFF.

The genes are TRBV19 and TRBJ2-4; D perhaps matches TRBD2 (6 bases). The CDR3 contains 16 residues. Germline CDR1 and CDR2: LNHDA and SQIVND (reference sequence). V dropped 3 bases and J dropped 3 bases, with 15 bases sitting between them. The CDR3 nucleotides are TGTGCCAGTAGTATGGAGAGGGACGGGGGCAAAAACATTCAGTACTTC. Protein: CASSMERDGGKNIQYF.